These 31 T cell receptor beta chains were sequenced from one sample in a study of T cell responses to AZD1222 COVID-19 vaccine. The table came from immunoSEQ multiplex PCR; TCRdb's copy has only in-frame clones and leaves some out. The data contain some 170,000 clones, around 92% of them singletons. Sequenced here: peripheral blood, sampled on day 0 of AZD1222 vaccination. Receptors were obtained from an adult in good health.

This clone showed up just once. V usage is TRBV3-1 (or the pseudogene TRBV3-2) and J usage is TRBJ2-7; D uncertain. Trimming stripped 4 bases from V and 0 bases from J, with 16 bases between. The CDR3 has 16 amino acids. Germline V gene lookup returns CDR1 LGHDT and CDR2 YNNKEL (reference sequence). CDR3 in DNA: TGTGCCAGCAGCCTGGGCATAGCACAGATCTCCTACGAGCAGTACTTC. It is translated as CASSLGIAQISYEQYF.

This rearrangement joins TRBV4-1 to TRBJ1-2; TRBD1 agrees at 7 bases. The CDR3 contains 15 residues. The V gene's germline CDR1 is MGHRA and CDR2 YSYEKL. J gave up 5 bases and V 4 bases, and 10 bases lay outside the gene matches. The CDR3 protein is CASSPSGGDRYGYTF. The CDR3 bases are TGCGCCAGCAGCCCCTCAGGGGGGGACCGATATGGCTACACCTTC.

The chain recombines TRBV7-2 with TRBJ1-2; D ambiguous. The germline CDR1 and CDR2 sequences are SGHTA and FQGNSA. CDR3 length equals 14 residues. The germline V and J ends were trimmed by 10 bases and 4 bases, with 19 bases remaining between them. The CDR3 is CAIRLIRFPYGYTF. CDR3 nucleotide sequence: TGTGCCATCCGCCTGATCAGGTTTCCCTATGGCTACACCTTC.

The chain joins TRBV24-1 to TRBJ1-1; TRBD1 matches 9 bases. Germline-derived CDR1 and CDR2 are KGHDR and SFDVKD. The V gene end was trimmed by 5 bases and the J gene end by 4 bases; junction bases not matched to a gene: 25. The CDR3 consists of 21 residues. CDR3 loop: CATSGVRLGGQGREDSTEAFF. In nucleotides, the CDR3 is TGTGCCACCAGTGGCGTTAGGTTGGGGGGACAGGGACGAGAGGATAGCACTGAAGCTTTCTTT.

This rearrangement joins TRBV11-2 to TRBJ2-6; D uncertain. CDR3 length: 19 amino acids. The germline gives CDR1 SGHAT, CDR2 FQNNGV. V shed 4 bases and J shed 1 base, with 20 bases lying between them. The CDR3 protein is CASSSSSLPRFSGANVLTF. In DNA form, the CDR3 reads TGTGCCAGCAGCTCATCGTCACTCCCTCGTTTTTCTGGGGCCAACGTCCTGACTTTC. The whole variable domain, filled in from reference TRBV11-2 and TRBJ2-6, reads EAGVAQSPRYKIIEKRQSVAFWCNPISGHATLYWYQQILGQGPKLLIQFQNNGVVDDSQLPKDRFSAERLKGVDSTLKIQPAKLEDSAVYLCASSSSSLPRFSGANVLTFGAGSRLTVL.

The chain uses TRBV2 and TRBJ1-1; D gene uncertain. Germline V CDR1 and CDR2: SNHLY, FYNNEI. This CDR3 has 15 amino acids. Trimming left V 6 bases short and J 0 bases short, with 14 bases between. CDR3 bases: TGTGCCAGCAGCGCCAGTTATAGACTGAACACTGAAGCTTTCTTT. This translates into CASSASYRLNTEAFF.

The chain has TRBV30 and TRBJ2-7; 8 bases match TRBD2. The CDR3 consists of 14 residues. Unmatched junction bases numbered 3, after V lost 2 bases and J lost 0 bases. Germline V gene data show CDR1 as GTSNPN and CDR2 as SVGIG (reference sequence). CDR3 in amino acids: CAWSPGTSSYEQYF. CDR3 coding DNA: TGTGCCTGGAGTCCCGGGACTAGCTCCTACGAGCAGTACTTC.

J is TRBJ2-5 and V is TRBV3-1 (or the pseudogene TRBV3-2); 13 positions match TRBD2. The CDR3 is made up of 16 amino acids. From germline, CDR1 is LGHDT and CDR2 YNNKEL (reference sequence). V lost 4 bases, J lost 4 bases, and 6 bases stayed unmatched. CDR3 sequence (DNA): TGTGCCAGCAGCCGCCGACTAGCGGGGGGCCTAGAGACCCAGTACTTC. Residues: CASSRRLAGGLETQYF.

In DNA form, the CDR3 reads TGTGCCTGGAGAGGGGCTGGTTCACCCCTCCACTTT. Its protein product is CAWRGAGSPLHF. The V call is TRBV30, the J call TRBJ1-6, with D possibly matching TRBD1 (5 bases). Germline-derived CDR1 and CDR2 are GTSNPN and SVGIG (reference sequence). The CDR3 consists of 12 residues. The ends were cut back, 3 bases at V and 9 bases at J, with 9 bases in the middle.

V is TRBV2 and J is TRBJ1-2; TRBD1 matches at 8 bases. This CDR3 contains 13 residues. The trim removed 1 base at V and 5 bases at J, leaving 0 bases unmatched. CDR1 and CDR2 (germline): SNHLY, FYNNEI. This CDR3 reads CASSEGQGYGYTF. The CDR3 nucleotides read TGTGCCAGCAGTGAAGGACAGGGGTATGGCTACACCTTC.

V and J are TRBV2 and TRBJ2-5; D ambiguous. The CDR3 has 12 amino acids. V was pared by 4 bases and J by 2 bases, with 5 bases between. In germline, CDR1 is SNHLY, CDR2 FYNNEI. This CDR3 is CASSVRQETQYF. DNA of the CDR3: TGTGCCAGCAGTGTTAGACAAGAGACCCAGTACTTC. The complete variable domain, with remaining parts taken from reference TRBV2 and TRBJ2-5, reads EPEVTQTPSHQVTQMGQEVILRCVPISNHLYFYWYRQILGQKVEFLVSFYNNEISEKSEIFDDQFSVERPDGSNFTLKIRSTKLEDSAMYFCASSVRQETQYFGPGTRLLVL.

This clone appeared a single time. The gene calls are TRBV6-5 and TRBJ1-6; no firm D call. This CDR3 contains 15 residues. Germline V gene lookup returns CDR1 MNHEY and CDR2 SVGAGI. Trimming stripped 6 bases from V and 9 bases from J, with 18 bases between. The CDR3 sequence: CASRDHVSTSSPLHF. The DNA of the CDR3 is TGTGCCAGCAGGGATCATGTGAGCACGAGTTCACCCCTCCACTTT.

The gene calls are TRBV28 and TRBJ1-6; 7 nucleotides match TRBD1. Germline V gives CDR1 MDHEN, CDR2 SYDVKM. After removal of 3 bases from V and 8 bases from J, the junction contained 4 bases not matched to a gene. CDR3 length: 14 residues. The DNA of the CDR3 is TGTGCCAGCAGTTTGAGCCAGGGGGATTCACCCCTCCACTTT. It specifies CASSLSQGDSPLHF.

This rearrangement joins TRBV27 to TRBJ2-7; 7 bases fit TRBD1. There are 15 residues in the CDR3. From germline, CDR1 is MNHEY and CDR2 SMNVEV (reference sequence). Trimming at V came to 7 bases and at J to 9 bases, leaving 18 bases not matched to a gene. Here the CDR3 reads CASTFYPIRQGAQYF. CDR3 coding DNA: TGTGCCAGCACCTTTTATCCCATTCGACAGGGTGCGCAGTACTTC.

V usage is TRBV15 and J usage is TRBJ2-3; D is possibly TRBD1 or TRBD2 (5 bases each). The V gene's germline CDR1 is LNHNV and CDR2 YYDKDF (reference sequence). The CDR3 is 15 residues long. The V end was cut by 0 bases, the J end by 6 bases, with 13 bases between. The CDR3 reads CATSRDRQGGDTQYF. The DNA of the CDR3 is TGTGCCACCAGCAGAGATCGGCAGGGCGGGGATACGCAGTATTTT.

This chain links TRBV24-1 with TRBJ2-5; 7 positions match TRBD1. The CDR3 is made up of 15 amino acids. Unmatched junction bases numbered 9, after V lost 5 bases and J lost 4 bases. Per germline, CDR1 KGHDR and CDR2 SFDVKD. CDR3 DNA: TGTGCCACCAGTGCCATCGAGGGGGCCGGAGAGACCCAGTACTTC. Protein: CATSAIEGAGETQYF.

The J gene is TRBJ2-1, the V gene TRBV7-9; 8 nucleotides agree with TRBD2. In germline, CDR1 is SEHNR, CDR2 FQNEAQ (reference sequence). There are 15 residues in the CDR3. V lost 5 bases, J lost 8 bases, and 11 bases stayed unmatched. The CDR3 loop reads CASSQVRTSIDEQFF. In DNA form, the CDR3 reads TGTGCCAGCAGCCAAGTAAGGACTAGCATTGATGAGCAGTTCTTC.

The rearrangement uses TRBV6-5 and TRBJ2-7; D gene uncertain. The CDR3 contains 12 residues. V dropped 3 bases and J dropped 6 bases, with 9 bases sitting between them. CDR1 and CDR2 (germline): MNHEY, SVGAGI. The CDR3 DNA reads as TGTGCCAGCAGTTATCTCTGGGGCGAGCAGTACTTC. Protein sequence: CASSYLWGEQYF.

The rearrangement joins TRBV5-6 to TRBJ1-5; D may be TRBD1 (5 bases). Germline V gene lookup returns CDR1 SGHDT and CDR2 YYEEEE. The CDR3 is made up of 13 amino acids. Deletions cut 2 bases from V and 16 bases from J, with 19 bases between. CDR3 sequence (DNA): TGTGCCAGCAGCTTAACAAACGGGGCAGGGTTTCATTTT. It encodes CASSLTNGAGFHF.

The gene calls are TRBV28 and TRBJ2-7; tentative D call: TRBD1 (5 bases). The CDR3 runs to 12 residues. Germline values: CDR1 MDHEN, CDR2 SYDVKM. V was cut by 2 bases and J by 12 bases, with 14 bases left in between. The CDR3 is CASSLRQGIRYF. The CDR3 bases are TGTGCCAGCAGTTTACGGCAGGGAATTCGGTACTTC.

The chain couples TRBV6-6 to TRBJ1-1; unclear D gene. From germline, CDR1 is MNHNY and CDR2 SVGAGI (reference sequence). The length of the CDR3 is 15 residues. V was pared by 5 bases and J by 0 bases, with 13 bases between. CDR3 amino acids: CASSGIAGMNTEAFF. In DNA, the CDR3 is TGTGCCAGCAGTGGGATAGCGGGAATGAACACTGAAGCTTTCTTT.

This clone was seen a single time. J is TRBJ2-3 and V is TRBV6-5, with D tentatively TRBD2 (6 bases). CDR3 size: 14 residues. Germline-derived CDR1 and CDR2 are MNHEY and SVGAGI. V lost 5 bases, J lost 5 bases, and 14 bases lay in between. CDR3 nucleotides: TGTGCCAGCAGTAGAATCTGGGGAGGAGATACGCAGTATTTT. This sequence encodes CASSRIWGGDTQYF.

This sequence joins TRBV7-2 and TRBJ2-2; a weak D match, TRBD2 (6 bases). The CDR3 consists of 17 residues. Trimming stripped 5 bases from V and 10 bases from J, with 26 bases between. The germline gives CDR1 SGHTA, CDR2 FQGNSA. This chain's CDR3 is CASSPRPTSLSSMELFF. The CDR3 region has the DNA TGTGCCAGCAGCCCACGTCCTACTAGCTTGAGTAGTATGGAGCTGTTTTTT.

The gene calls are TRBV4-2 and TRBJ2-3; D is perhaps TRBD1 or TRBD2 (6 bases each). Germline CDR1 reads LGHNA; CDR2 reads YNFKEQ. CDR3 length: 17 amino acids. The V end lost 0 bases, the J end lost 0 bases, and 13 bases lay between the germline ends. CDR3 nucleotide sequence: TGTGCCAGCAGCCAAGAAAGTACGGGGGCTAGCACAGATACGCAGTATTTT. Amino acid sequence: CASSQESTGASTDTQYF.

This chain uses TRBV7-9 with TRBJ1-5; D is undetermined. Trimming removed 5 bases at V and 3 bases at J, with 14 bases between. The length of the CDR3 is 15 residues. In germline, CDR1 is SEHNR, CDR2 FQNEAQ (reference sequence). This CDR3 reads CASSPSGPINQPQHF. CDR3 nucleotide sequence: TGTGCCAGCAGCCCAAGCGGACCGATCAATCAGCCCCAGCATTTT.

This chain uses TRBV10-2 with TRBJ1-1; TRBD1 agrees at 8 bases. Germline loops: CDR1 WSHSY, CDR2 SAAADI. The CDR3 has 16 residues. V was clipped by 2 bases and J by 6 bases; unmatched bases: 11. For the CDR3, the DNA is TGCGCCAGCAGTGAGATGACAGGGACAGGAAGCGCTGAAGCTTTCTTT. Residues: CASSEMTGTGSAEAFF.

V and J are TRBV6-6 and TRBJ2-1; 7 bases are a match to TRBD2. There are 16 residues in the CDR3. Germline trimming cut 5 bases from V and 2 bases from J; bases unmatched to any gene: 9. Germline CDR1 MNHNY, CDR2 SVGAGI (reference sequence). Here the CDR3 reads CASSRRASGPYNEQFF. CDR3 nucleotide sequence: TGTGCCAGCAGTCGCCGGGCTAGCGGTCCCTACAATGAGCAGTTCTTC.

This clone has a handful of counts. This chain joins TRBV6-2 or TRBV6-3 and TRBJ2-5, with TRBD2 matching over 11 bases. The CDR3 runs to 17 residues. V trimming: 4 bases; J trimming: 2 bases; junction bases outside the gene matches: 9. CDR1 MNHEY and CDR2 SVGEGT come from the germline V gene. CDR3 sequence: CASSSIAGGLYQETQYF. The DNA of the CDR3 is TGTGCCAGCAGTTCGATAGCGGGGGGGCTATATCAAGAGACCCAGTACTTC.

The chain links TRBV27 to TRBJ2-7; TRBD1 or TRBD2 may be the D gene (5 bases each). V was pared by 3 bases and J by 6 bases, with 12 bases between. The CDR3 length is 13 residues. Germline CDR1 and CDR2: MNHEY and SMNVEV (reference sequence). CDR3 amino acids: CASSLGQRGEQYF. The CDR3, as DNA: TGTGCCAGCAGTTTGGGGCAACGGGGCGAGCAGTACTTC.

This clone was counted only a few times. J is TRBJ1-3 and V is TRBV12-5; tentatively, D is TRBD1 (5 bases). The CDR3 is 18 residues long. Germline CDR1 and CDR2: LGHNT and FRNRAP. The V gene lost 1 base and the J gene lost 2 bases, with 18 bases spanning the gap. The CDR3 DNA reads TGTGCTAGTGGTTTGGCCACCCGGGGCCTTACAACTGGAAACACCATATATTTT. Protein product: CASGLATRGLTTGNTIYF.

The rearrangement links TRBV5-1 to TRBJ1-1; D call uncertain. CDR1 SGHRS and CDR2 YFSETQ come from the germline V gene. Trimming cost V 0 bases and J 3 bases, with 12 bases left between them. This CDR3 is built from 15 residues. CDR3 sequence: CASSLGSLWDTEAFF. In DNA, the CDR3 is TGCGCCAGCAGCTTGGGGTCCCTTTGGGACACTGAAGCTTTCTTT.